Included here is one T cell receptor (beta chain) sequence, with context. Some clones are missing from TCRdb's copy, which holds only in-frame ones; the method was immunoSEQ multiplex PCR. The sample has approximately 130,000 clones, about 96% seen once. The data are from a study of T cell changes during pregnancy in multiple sclerosis. The CDR3 extends over 13 amino acids. Trimming stripped 6 bases from V and 1 base from J, with 9 bases between. The germline V gene has CDR1 SEHNR and CDR2 FQNEAQ (reference sequence). The material sequenced was peripheral blood, taken after pregnancy. The rearrangement joins TRBV7-9 to TRBJ1-1, with D unclear. This receptor was taken from a female donor with multiple sclerosis, enrolled in a pregnancy study. The CDR3 loop reads CASRIQSNTEAFF. CDR3 coding DNA: TGTGCCAGCAGAATACAGTCGAACACTGAAGCTTTCTTT. Variable domain in full (rest from reference TRBV7-9 and TRBJ1-1): DTGVSQNPRHKITKRGQNVTFRCDPISEHNRLYWYRQTLGQGPEFLTYFQNEAQLEKSRLLSDRFSAERPKGSFSTLEIQRTEQGDSAMYLCASRIQSNTEAFFGQGTRLTVV.